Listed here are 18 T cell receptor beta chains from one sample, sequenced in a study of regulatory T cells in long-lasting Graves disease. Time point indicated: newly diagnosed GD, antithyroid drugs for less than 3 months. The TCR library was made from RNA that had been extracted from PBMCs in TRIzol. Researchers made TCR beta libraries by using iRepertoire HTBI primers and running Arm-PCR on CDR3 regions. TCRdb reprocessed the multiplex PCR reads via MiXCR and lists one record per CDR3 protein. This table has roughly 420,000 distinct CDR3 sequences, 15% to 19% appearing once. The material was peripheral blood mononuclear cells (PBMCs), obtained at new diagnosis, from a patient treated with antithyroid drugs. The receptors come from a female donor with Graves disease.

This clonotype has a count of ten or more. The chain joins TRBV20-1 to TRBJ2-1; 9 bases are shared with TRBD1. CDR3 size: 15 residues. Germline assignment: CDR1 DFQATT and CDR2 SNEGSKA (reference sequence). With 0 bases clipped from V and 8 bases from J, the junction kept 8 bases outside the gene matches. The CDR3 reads CSARDGGQGLDEQFF. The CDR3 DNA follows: TGCAGTGCTAGAGATGGGGGACAGGGTCTCGATGAGCAGTTCTTC.

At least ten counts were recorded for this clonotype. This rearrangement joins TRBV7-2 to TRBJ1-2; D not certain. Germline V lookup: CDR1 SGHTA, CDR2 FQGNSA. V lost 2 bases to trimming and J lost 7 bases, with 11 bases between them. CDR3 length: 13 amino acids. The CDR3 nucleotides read TGTGCCAGCAGCTTACTGGATATCAGTGGCTACACCTTC. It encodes CASSLLDISGYTF.

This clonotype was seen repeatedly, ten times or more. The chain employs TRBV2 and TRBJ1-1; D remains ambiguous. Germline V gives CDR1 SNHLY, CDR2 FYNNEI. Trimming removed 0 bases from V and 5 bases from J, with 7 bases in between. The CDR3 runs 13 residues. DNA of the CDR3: TGTGCCAGCAGTGAAGCCCTCAGGACTGAAGCTTTCTTT. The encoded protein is CASSEALRTEAFF.

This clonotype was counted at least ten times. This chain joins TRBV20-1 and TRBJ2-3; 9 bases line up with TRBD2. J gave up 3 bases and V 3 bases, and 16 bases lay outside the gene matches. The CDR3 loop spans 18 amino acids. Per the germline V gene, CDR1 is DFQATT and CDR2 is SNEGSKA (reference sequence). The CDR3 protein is CSARRRGSGSLFTDTQYF. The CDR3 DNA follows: TGCAGTGCTAGGAGAAGGGGTAGCGGGAGTTTGTTTACAGATACGCAGTATTTT.

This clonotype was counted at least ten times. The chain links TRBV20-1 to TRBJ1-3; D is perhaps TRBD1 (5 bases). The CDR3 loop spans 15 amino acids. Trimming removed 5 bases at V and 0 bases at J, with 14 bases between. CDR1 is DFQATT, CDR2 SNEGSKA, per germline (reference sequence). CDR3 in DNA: TGCAGTGCTGCTGAGGGGCCCCGCTCTGGAAACACCATATATTTT. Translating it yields CSAAEGPRSGNTIYF.

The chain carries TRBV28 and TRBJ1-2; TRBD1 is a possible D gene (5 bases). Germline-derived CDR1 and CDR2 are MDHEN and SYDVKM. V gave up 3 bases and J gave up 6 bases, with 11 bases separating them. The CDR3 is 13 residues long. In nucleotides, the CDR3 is TGTGCCAGCAGTTTCTCGTCAGGGCATGGCTACACCTTC. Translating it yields CASSFSSGHGYTF.

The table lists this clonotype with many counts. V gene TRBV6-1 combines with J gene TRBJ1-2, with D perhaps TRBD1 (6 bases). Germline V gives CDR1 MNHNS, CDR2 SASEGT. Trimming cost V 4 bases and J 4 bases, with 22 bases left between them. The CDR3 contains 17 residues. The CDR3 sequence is CASSGSHRAPFGYGYTF. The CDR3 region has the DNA TGTGCCAGCAGTGGAAGTCACAGGGCTCCCTTTGGCTATGGCTACACCTTC.

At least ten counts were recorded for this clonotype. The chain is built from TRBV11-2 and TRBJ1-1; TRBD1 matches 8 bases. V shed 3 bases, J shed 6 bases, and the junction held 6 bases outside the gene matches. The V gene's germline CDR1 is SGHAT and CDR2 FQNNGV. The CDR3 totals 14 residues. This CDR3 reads CASSLAGGKSEAFF. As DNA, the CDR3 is TGTGCCAGCAGCTTGGCAGGGGGCAAGTCTGAAGCTTTCTTT.

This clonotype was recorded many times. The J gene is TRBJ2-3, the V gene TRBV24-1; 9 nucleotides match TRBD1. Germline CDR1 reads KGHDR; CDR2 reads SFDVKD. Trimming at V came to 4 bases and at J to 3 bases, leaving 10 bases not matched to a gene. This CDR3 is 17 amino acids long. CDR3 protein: CATSDPPGQGRTDTQYF. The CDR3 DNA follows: TGTGCCACCAGTGACCCCCCGGGACAGGGACGGACAGATACGCAGTATTTT.

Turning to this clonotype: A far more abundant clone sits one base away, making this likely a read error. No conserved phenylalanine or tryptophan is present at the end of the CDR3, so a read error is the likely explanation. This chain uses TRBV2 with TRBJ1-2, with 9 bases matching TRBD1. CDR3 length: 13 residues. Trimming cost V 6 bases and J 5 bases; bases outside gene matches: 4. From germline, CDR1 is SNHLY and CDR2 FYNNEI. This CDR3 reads CASSRDREYGYTL. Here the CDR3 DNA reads TGTGCCAGCAGCCGGGACAGGGAATATGGCTACACCCTC.

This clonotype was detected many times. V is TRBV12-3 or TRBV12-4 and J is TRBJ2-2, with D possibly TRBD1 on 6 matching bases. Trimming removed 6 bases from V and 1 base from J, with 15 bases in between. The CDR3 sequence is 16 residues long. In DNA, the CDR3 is TGTGCCAGCAGACCCCTGGGGACATGGAACACCGGGGAGCTGTTTTTT. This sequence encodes CASRPLGTWNTGELFF.

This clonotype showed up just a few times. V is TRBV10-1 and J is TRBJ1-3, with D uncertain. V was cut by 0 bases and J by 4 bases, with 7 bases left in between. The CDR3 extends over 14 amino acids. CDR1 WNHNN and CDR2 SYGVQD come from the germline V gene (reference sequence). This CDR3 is CASSESGLGNTIYF. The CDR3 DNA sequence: TGCGCCAGCAGTGAGTCGGGCCTCGGAAACACCATATATTTT.

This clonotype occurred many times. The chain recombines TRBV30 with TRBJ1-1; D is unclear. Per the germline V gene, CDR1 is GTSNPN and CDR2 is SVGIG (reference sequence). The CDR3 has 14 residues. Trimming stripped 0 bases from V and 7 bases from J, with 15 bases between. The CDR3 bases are TGTGCCTGGAGTGTACTGGTTACGAAGGGTGAAGCTTTCTTT. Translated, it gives CAWSVLVTKGEAFF.

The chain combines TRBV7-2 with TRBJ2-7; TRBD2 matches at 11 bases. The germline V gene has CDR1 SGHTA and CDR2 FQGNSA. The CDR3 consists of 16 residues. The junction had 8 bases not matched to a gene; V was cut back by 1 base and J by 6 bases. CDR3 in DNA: TGTGCCAGCAGCTTAGTCTTAGCGGGAGGGTCGGTCGAGCAGTACTTC. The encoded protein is CASSLVLAGGSVEQYF.

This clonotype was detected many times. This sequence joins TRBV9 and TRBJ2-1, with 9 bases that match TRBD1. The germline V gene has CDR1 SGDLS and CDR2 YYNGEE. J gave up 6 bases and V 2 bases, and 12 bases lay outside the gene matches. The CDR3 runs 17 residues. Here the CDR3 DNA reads TGTGCCAGCAGCGTTCCTTCATCGGGACAGGGTTTCAATGAGCAGTTCTTC. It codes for CASSVPSSGQGFNEQFF.

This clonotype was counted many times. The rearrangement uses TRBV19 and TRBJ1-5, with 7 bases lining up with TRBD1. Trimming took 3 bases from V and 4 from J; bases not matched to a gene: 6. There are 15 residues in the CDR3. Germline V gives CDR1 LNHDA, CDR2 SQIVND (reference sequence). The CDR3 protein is CASSIDRAGNQPQHF. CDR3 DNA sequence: TGTGCCAGTAGTATCGACAGGGCGGGTAATCAGCCCCAGCATTTT.

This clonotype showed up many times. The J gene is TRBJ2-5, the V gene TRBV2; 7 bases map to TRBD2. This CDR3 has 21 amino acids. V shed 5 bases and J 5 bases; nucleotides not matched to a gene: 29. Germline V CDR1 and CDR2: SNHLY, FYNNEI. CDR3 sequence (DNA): TGTGCCAGCAGTCCCTCCCCCCCGGGGCTAGCGGCTAGCTCCGGAAGGGAGACCCAGTACTTC. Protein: CASSPSPPGLAASSGRETQYF.

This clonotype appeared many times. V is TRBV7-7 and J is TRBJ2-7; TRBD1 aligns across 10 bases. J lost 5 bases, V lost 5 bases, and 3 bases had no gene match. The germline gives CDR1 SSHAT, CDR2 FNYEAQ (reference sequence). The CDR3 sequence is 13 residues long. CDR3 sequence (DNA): TGTGCCAGCAGCGCGGACAGGGGGGACGAGCAGTACTTC. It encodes CASSADRGDEQYF. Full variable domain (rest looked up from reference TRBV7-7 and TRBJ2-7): GAGVSQSPRYKVTKRGQDVTLRCDPISSHATLYWYQQALGQGPEFLTYFNYEAQPDKSGLPSDRFSAERPEGSISTLTIQRTEQRDSAMYRCASSADRGDEQYFGPGTRLTVT.